This is a list of T cell receptor beta chains from one sample in a study of shared clonotypes between healthy human individuals. TCRdb's table, derived via immunoSEQ multiplex PCR, lists solely in-frame clones and lacks some. Of some 530,000 clones in the sample, 65% to 85% are singletons; the top ten hold roughly 13%. The material sequenced was PBMCs. These receptors came from a woman between 35 and 50 years old in good health. Some clones in this sample may be carry-over from other donors' samples. Both conserved end residues are part of each CDR3. Each record gives: V gene, D gene, CDR3 length, J gene, clone size, CDR3 protein, CDR3 DNA. D genes are given only for firm matches. Clone size appears in some rows only: once, few, many, or a class for an expanded clone.

>TRBV18|NA|12|TRBJ2-7|NA
CASSPYSGLPYF
TGTGCCAGCTCACCATACTCGGGGCTCCCCTACTTC
>TRBV11-2|NA|15|TRBJ2-7|NA
CASSSDPSQSYEQYF
TGTGCCAGCAGCTCGGACCCAAGTCAGTCCTACGAGCAGTACTTC
>TRBV29-1|NA|12|TRBJ2-1|NA
CSVEEVAQQQFF
TGCAGCGTTGAAGAGGTAGCTCAGCAGCAGTTCTTC
>TRBV12-5|NA|14|TRBJ1-2|once
CASGLVETDYGYTF
TGTGCTAGTGGTTTGGTGGAGACGGACTATGGCTACACCTTC
>TRBV28|NA|16|TRBJ1-1|NA
CASSLFRLRGAGEAFF
TGTGCCAGCAGTTTATTTCGGCTCCGGGGGGCGGGTGAAGCTTTCTTT
>TRBV18|NA|16|TRBJ1-5|many
CASSPMSPSLNQPQHF
TGTGCCAGCTCACCCATGAGTCCCAGCTTAAATCAGCCCCAGCATTTT
>TRBV7-7|NA|15|TRBJ2-7|NA
CASSLAVGPHYEQYF
TGTGCTAGCAGCTTAGCGGTGGGGCCGCACTACGAGCAGTACTTC
>TRBV5-1|NA|16|TRBJ2-5|NA
CASSLSGTADQETQYF
TGCGCCAGCAGCTTATCCGGGACGGCAGACCAAGAGACCCAGTACTTC
>TRBV6-6|NA|14|TRBJ1-4|NA
CASRPQVVGEKLFF
TGTGCCAGCAGACCGCAGGTGGTAGGGGAAAAACTGTTTTTT
>TRBV7-7|TRBD1|14|TRBJ2-2|NA
CASRGTENTGELFF
TGTGCTAGCAGAGGGACAGAGAACACCGGGGAGCTGTTTTTT
>TRBV7-2|TRBD1|17|TRBJ1-2|NA
CASSFARTGAGNYGYTF
TGTGCCAGCAGCTTCGCAAGAACAGGGGCGGGTAACTATGGCTACACCTTC
>TRBV28|NA|15|TRBJ2-7|once
CASSFGLIGSYEQYF
TGTGCCAGCAGTTTTGGACTAATTGGCTCCTACGAGCAGTACTTC
>TRBV2|NA|14|TRBJ1-5|NA
CASSLGVGNQPQHF
TGTGCCAGCAGCTTAGGGGTGGGCAATCAGCCCCAGCATTTT
>TRBV7-8|NA|12|TRBJ2-7|NA
CASSKGAYEQYF
TGTGCCAGCAGCAAAGGGGCCTACGAGCAGTACTTC
>TRBV11-2|TRBD1|14|TRBJ1-4|NA
CASRRTGGSEKLFF
TGTGCCAGCAGAAGGACAGGGGGGAGTGAAAAACTGTTTTTT
>TRBV7-2|TRBD2|16|TRBJ2-3|NA
CASSIGLAGVQDTQYF
TGTGCCAGCAGCATCGGACTAGCGGGAGTACAAGATACGCAGTATTTT
>TRBV7-6|NA|15|TRBJ2-7|NA
CASSLALGGTYEQYF
TGTGCCAGCAGCTTAGCACTAGGCGGGACCTACGAGCAGTACTTC
>TRBV7-3|NA|15|TRBJ2-5|NA
CASSLSRTEAETQYF
TGTGCCAGCAGCTTATCCCGGACCGAGGCAGAGACCCAGTACTTC
>TRBV5-1|TRBD2|14|TRBJ2-5|NA
CASSSGLAEETQYF
TGCGCCAGCAGCTCTGGACTAGCGGAAGAGACCCAGTACTTC
>TRBV11-2|NA|15|TRBJ2-2|once
CASSLTGRSTGELFF
TGTGCCAGCAGCTTGACAGGGAGGTCCACCGGGGAGCTGTTTTTT
>TRBV9|NA|13|TRBJ1-3|NA
CASSGGPGDTIYF
TGTGCCAGCAGCGGGGGACCTGGCGACACCATATATTTT
>TRBV13|TRBD2|15|TRBJ2-3|NA
CASSSLAGEQDTQYF
TGTGCCAGCAGCTCTCTAGCGGGAGAACAAGATACGCAGTATTTT
>TRBV7-9|NA|14|TRBJ1-1|NA
CASSRAEKNTEAFF
TGTGCCAGCAGCCGCGCAGAGAAAAACACTGAAGCTTTCTTT
>TRBV10-3|NA|13|TRBJ2-7|NA
CAILRGGAYEQYF
TGTGCCATCCTTAGGGGGGGAGCCTACGAGCAGTACTTC